A selection of T cell receptor beta chains follows, all from one sample in a study of T cells in Graves' hyperthyroidism and ophthalmopathy. TCRdb itself ran the multiplex PCR reads through MiXCR, one entry per CDR3 protein. The sample includes 130,000 to 150,000 distinct CDR3 sequences, approximately 20% of them seen just once. The source material was blood. The receptors shown here come from a woman aged 50 to 60 with Graves' hyperthyroidism that later progressed to Graves' ophthalmopathy. Each CDR3 is given with its conserved first and last residue.

v_call	j_call	cdr3_aa
TRBV7-6	TRBJ2-1	CASSLEGTRSYNEQFF
TRBV11-1	TRBJ2-1	CASSPLKSSYNEQFF
TRBV7-8	TRBJ2-1	CASSPTGTRPYNEQFF
TRBV10-2	TRBJ1-5	CASSIGQGYQPQHF
TRBV7-9	TRBJ2-5	CASSRWAEETQYF
TRBV18	TRBJ2-2	CASSRYRDPSTGELFF
TRBV20-1	TRBJ1-5	CSARTGTGAGSNQPQHF
TRBV20-1	TRBJ2-7	CSARAGTSGLTYEQYF
TRBV28	TRBJ2-5	CASSTGTLETQYF
TRBV20-1	TRBJ2-5	CSALGGGETQYF
TRBV11-2	TRBJ1-2	CASSRPGTGNYTF
TRBV7-2	TRBJ1-5	CASSFNRGQPQHF
TRBV2	TRBJ1-6	CASSDQGNGSPLHF
TRBV5-6	TRBJ1-6	CASSSRDGHSPLHF
TRBV20-1	TRBJ2-7	CSALQGGLPYEQYF
TRBV9	TRBJ1-6	CASSAGGSSYNSPLHF
TRBV2	TRBJ2-7	CASKRDGSTQQYF
TRBV7-9	TRBJ2-6	CASSSWAGANVLTF
TRBV4-1	TRBJ2-7	CASSQDYGEQYF
TRBV6-1	TRBJ1-2	CASISSGGNGYTF
TRBV5-1	TRBJ2-3	CASSLTTDTQYF
TRBV20-1	TRBJ1-5	CSAQGGQGTFGQPQHF
TRBV28	TRBJ1-2	CASSYRGGNYGYTF
TRBV3-1	TRBJ2-3	CASSQGLRAGRAADTQYF
TRBV27	TRBJ1-2	CASSFGVGYGYTF
TRBV30	TRBJ2-3	CAWSGYGGLADTQYF
TRBV7-9	TRBJ1-3	CASSSPRSPSSGNTIYF
TRBV3-1	TRBJ2-7	CASSQGPGDGEQYF
TRBV7-9	TRBJ1-1	CASNNPQGIRTEAFF
TRBV29-1	TRBJ1-2	CSVEDSGRGRGYTF
TRBV6-1	TRBJ2-1	CASSEGSSDVYNEQFF
TRBV7-2	TRBJ2-1	CASRLVYEQFF